This TCR beta chain is drawn from a study of T-cell memory formation after mild COVID-19. The overall study: There were largely donor-specific TCR clusters.

In this sample, this clonotype turned up a few times. There are 13 residues in the CDR3. Germline lookup yields CDR1 SNHLY and CDR2 FYNNEI. The germline V and J ends were trimmed by 5 bases and 5 bases, with 10 bases remaining between them. MiXCR, run by TCRdb on the 5' RACE reads, gives a single entry per CDR3 protein. The profile covers approximately 300,000 distinct CDR3 sequences, with less than 20% appearing a single time and 22% taken by the ten largest. The receptor comes from a man younger than 35 who had mild COVID-19 (a few samples of this study predate the infection). Cell type and time point are not known. This chain links TRBV2 with TRBJ2-1; perhaps TRBD1 as D (5 bases). The sample taken for sequencing was PBMCs or a T cell subset sorted from them (not recorded which). The CDR3 protein is CASSTWTNNEQFF. In nucleotides, the CDR3 is TGTGCCAGCAGTACTTGGACAAACAATGAGCAGTTCTTC.